The table lists the clone carrying this T cell receptor (beta chain) with a few counts. The data originate from a study of technical replicates of blood from a few donors. V lost 4 bases, J lost 6 bases, and 5 bases stayed unmatched. The CDR3 contains 13 residues. Per the germline V gene, CDR1 is SGHRS and CDR2 is YFSETQ. Sequenced by immunoSEQ multiplex PCR; TCRdb stores in-frame clones only, minus some. The sample lists 70,000 to 90,000 clones; about 92% were seen once. What was sequenced was T cells isolated from PBMCs. The sequence came from a human donor in good health. The genes are TRBV5-1 and TRBJ1-2, with 8 bases fitting TRBD1. DNA for the CDR3: TGCGCCAGCAGCGAAGGACAGGGAAATGGCTACACCTTC. Residues: CASSEGQGNGYTF.